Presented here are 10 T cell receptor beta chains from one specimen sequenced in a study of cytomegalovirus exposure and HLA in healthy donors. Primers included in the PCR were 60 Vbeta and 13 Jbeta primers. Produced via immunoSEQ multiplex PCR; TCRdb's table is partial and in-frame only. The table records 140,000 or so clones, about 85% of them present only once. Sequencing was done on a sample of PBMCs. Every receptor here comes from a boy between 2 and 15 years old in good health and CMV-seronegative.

The CDR3 DNA is TGTGCCAGCAGTGATACGAAGGGACAGGGACCTGAAGCTTTCTTT. As protein: CASSDTKGQGPEAFF. The chain couples TRBV6-4 to TRBJ1-1, with 9 bases aligning to TRBD1. CDR3 length equals 15 residues. Per germline, CDR1 MRHNA and CDR2 SNTAGT. Germline trimming cut 3 bases from V and 6 bases from J; bases unmatched to any gene: 8.

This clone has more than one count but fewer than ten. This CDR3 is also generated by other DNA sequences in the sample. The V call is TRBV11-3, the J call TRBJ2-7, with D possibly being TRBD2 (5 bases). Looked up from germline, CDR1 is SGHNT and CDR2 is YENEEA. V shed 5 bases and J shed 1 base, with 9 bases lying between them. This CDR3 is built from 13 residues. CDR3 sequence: CASSIGSSYEQYF. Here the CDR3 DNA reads TGTGCCAGCAGCATAGGGAGTTCCTACGAGCAGTACTTC.

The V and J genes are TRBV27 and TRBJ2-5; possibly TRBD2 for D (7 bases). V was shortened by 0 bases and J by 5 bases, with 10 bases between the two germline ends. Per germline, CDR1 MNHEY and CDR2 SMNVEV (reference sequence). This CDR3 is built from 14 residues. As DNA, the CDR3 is TGTGCCAGCAGTTTATCCCGGGGGGCGGAGACCCAGTACTTC. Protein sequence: CASSLSRGAETQYF.

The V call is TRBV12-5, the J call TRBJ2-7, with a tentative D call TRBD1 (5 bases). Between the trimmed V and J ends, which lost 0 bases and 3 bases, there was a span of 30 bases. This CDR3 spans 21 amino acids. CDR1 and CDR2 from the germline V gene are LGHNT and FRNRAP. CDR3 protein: CASGLVLRQNPRAETSYEQYF. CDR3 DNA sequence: TGTGCTAGTGGTTTGGTGCTTAGACAGAACCCTAGAGCCGAAACCAGCTACGAGCAGTACTTC.

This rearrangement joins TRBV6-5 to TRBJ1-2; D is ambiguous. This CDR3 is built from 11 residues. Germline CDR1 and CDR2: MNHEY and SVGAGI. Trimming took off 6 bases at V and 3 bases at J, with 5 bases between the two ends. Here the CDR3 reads CASSSDYGYTF. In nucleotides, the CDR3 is TGTGCCAGCAGCTCAGACTATGGCTACACCTTC.

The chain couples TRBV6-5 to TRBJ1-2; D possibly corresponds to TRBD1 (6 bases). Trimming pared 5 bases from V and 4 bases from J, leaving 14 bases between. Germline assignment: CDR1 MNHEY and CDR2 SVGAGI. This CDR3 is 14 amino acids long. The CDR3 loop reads CASSRDTSGYGYTF. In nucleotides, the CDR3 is TGTGCCAGCAGTCGGGACACAAGTGGCTATGGCTACACCTTC.

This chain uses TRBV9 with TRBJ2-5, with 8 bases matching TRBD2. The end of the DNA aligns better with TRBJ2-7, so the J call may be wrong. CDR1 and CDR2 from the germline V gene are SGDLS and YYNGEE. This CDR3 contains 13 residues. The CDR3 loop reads CASPGLAGYEQYF. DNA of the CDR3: TGTGCCAGCCCAGGACTAGCTGGGTACGAGCAGTACTTC.

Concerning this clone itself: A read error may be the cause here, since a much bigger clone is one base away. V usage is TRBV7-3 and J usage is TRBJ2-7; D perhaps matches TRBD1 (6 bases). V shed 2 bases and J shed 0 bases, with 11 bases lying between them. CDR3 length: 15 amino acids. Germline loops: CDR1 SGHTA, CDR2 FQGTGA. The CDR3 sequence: CASSLGQGPSYEQYF. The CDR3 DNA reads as TGTGCCAGCAGCTTAGGTCAGGGGCCCTCCTACGAGCAGTACTTC.

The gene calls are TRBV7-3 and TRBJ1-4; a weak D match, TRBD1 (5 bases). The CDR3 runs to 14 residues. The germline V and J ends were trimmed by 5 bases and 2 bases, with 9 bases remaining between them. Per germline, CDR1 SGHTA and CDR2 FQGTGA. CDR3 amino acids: CASSPEGTNEKLFF. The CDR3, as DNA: TGTGCCAGCAGCCCGGAGGGGACTAATGAAAAACTGTTTTTT.

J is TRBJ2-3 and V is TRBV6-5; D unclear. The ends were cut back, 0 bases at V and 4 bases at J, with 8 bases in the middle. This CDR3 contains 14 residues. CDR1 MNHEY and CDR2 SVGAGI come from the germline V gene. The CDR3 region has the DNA TGTGCCAGCAGTTACTCGTTTTCCGCAGATACGCAGTATTTT. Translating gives CASSYSFSADTQYF.